The 32 T cell receptor beta chains presented below share a single source sample, sequenced in a study of T cell repertoires in cytomegalovirus infection. A single record per CDR3 protein comes from TCRdb applying MiXCR to the reads. The sample has about 180,000 distinct CDR3 sequences; about 15% are singletons. The sequenced sample was CD8+ T cells from PBMCs. These receptors all come from a human donor in good health (CMV status not recorded). Some clones in this sample may be carry-over from other donors' samples.

On this clonotype: A much larger clone sits a single nucleotide away, making a read error possible. V gene TRBV7-2 combines with J gene TRBJ2-7; either TRBD1 or TRBD2 may fit D (7 bases each). CDR1 is SGHTA and CDR2 is FQGNSA in the germline V gene. This CDR3 has 17 amino acids. CDR3 coding DNA: TGTGCCAGCAGCCTAGCGGAATGGGACAGACGGATGTACGAGCAGTACTTC. This encodes CASSLAEWDRRMYEQYF.

This clonotype was counted between two and nine times. V gene TRBV23-1 combines with J gene TRBJ2-7; the match to TRBD1 covers 8 bases. TRBV23-1 qualifies as an ORF whose function is uncertain. The CDR3 length is 16 residues. The J segment lost 6 bases and the V segment lost 4 bases, leaving 14 bases of the junction unmatched. CDR3 region: CASSPHSDRDPTEQYF. CDR3 sequence (DNA): TGCGCCAGCAGTCCCCACTCGGACAGGGATCCCACCGAGCAGTACTTC.

This rearrangement joins TRBV7-2 to TRBJ1-2, with D perhaps TRBD1 (6 bases). Germline V gives CDR1 SGHTA, CDR2 FQGNSA. This CDR3 is built from 15 residues. Trimming pared 5 bases from V and 0 bases from J, leaving 13 bases between. CDR3 residues: CASSPRQDSNYGYTF. CDR3 nucleotide sequence: TGTGCCAGCAGCCCACGACAGGATTCTAACTATGGCTACACCTTC.

There are a few counts of this clonotype. The rearrangement links TRBV15 to TRBJ2-7, with D perhaps assigned TRBD1 or TRBD2 (5 bases each). Germline loops: CDR1 LNHNV, CDR2 YYDKDF (reference sequence). The V gene lost 8 bases and the J gene lost 3 bases, with 17 bases spanning the gap. The CDR3 covers 14 residues. The CDR3 region is CATAEGQGVYEQYF. Written as DNA, the CDR3 is TGTGCCACCGCCGAGGGGCAGGGAGTCTACGAGCAGTACTTC. Drawing the rest from reference TRBV15 and TRBJ2-7, the complete variable domain is DAMVIQNPRYQVTQFGKPVTLSCSQTLNHNVMYWYQQKSSQAPKLLFHYYDKDFNNEADTPDNFQSRRPNTSFCFLDIRSPGLGDTAMYLCATAEGQGVYEQYFGPGTRLTVT.

V is TRBV4-1 and J is TRBJ2-1, with D perhaps matching TRBD2 (7 bases). V gave up 0 bases and J gave up 7 bases, with 16 bases separating them. Germline V CDR1 and CDR2: MGHRA, YSYEKL. The CDR3 has 16 amino acids. The CDR3 here is CASSQEGRRGPNEQFF. In DNA form, the CDR3 reads TGCGCCAGCAGCCAAGAAGGGCGGCGGGGGCCGAATGAGCAGTTCTTC.

The chain has TRBV6-5 and TRBJ2-1, with a tentative D call TRBD2 (7 bases). The length of the CDR3 is 14 residues. V lost 4 bases, J lost 7 bases, and 14 bases lay in between. Germline-derived CDR1 and CDR2 are MNHEY and SVGAGI. This CDR3 is CASSSGGAGNEQFF. The CDR3 DNA reads TGTGCCAGCAGTTCGGGGGGCGCTGGGAATGAGCAGTTCTTC.

The rearrangement links TRBV20-1 to TRBJ1-1, with D possibly TRBD1 on 5 matching bases. Trimming stripped 4 bases from V and 1 base from J, with 16 bases between. The CDR3 has 15 residues. Germline CDR1 and CDR2: DFQATT and SNEGSKA (reference sequence). The CDR3 reads CSANWGVNRNTEAFF. CDR3 nucleotides: TGCAGTGCTAATTGGGGGGTGAACAGGAACACTGAAGCTTTCTTT.

The chain has TRBV7-9 and TRBJ2-1; tentatively, D is TRBD1 or TRBD2 (5 bases each). V was clipped by 0 bases and J by 0 bases, with 9 bases between them. The CDR3 has 16 residues. In germline, CDR1 is SEHNR, CDR2 FQNEAQ (reference sequence). For the CDR3, the DNA is TGTGCCAGCAGCTTAGCTGGGGGTAACTCCTACAATGAGCAGTTCTTC. It translates to CASSLAGGNSYNEQFF.

In its sample, this clonotype was seen a few times. The V call is TRBV20-1, the J call TRBJ2-7, with D possibly matching TRBD1 (6 bases). The germline V gene encodes CDR1 DFQATT and CDR2 SNEGSKA (reference sequence). V was shortened by 6 bases and J by 1 base, with 16 bases between the two germline ends. The CDR3 spans 14 residues. The CDR3 DNA sequence: TGCAGTGCGGTCCCCGGGACAAATTCCTACGAGCAGTACTTC. It yields the protein CSAVPGTNSYEQYF.

The table lists this clonotype with a few counts. The chain uses TRBV13 and TRBJ1-1; TRBD1 is a possible D gene (6 bases). V was cut by 1 base and J by 6 bases, with 15 bases left in between. This CDR3 is 15 amino acids long. Germline values: CDR1 PRHDT, CDR2 FYEKMQ (reference sequence). The CDR3 spells CASSLAPGAAPEAFF. DNA of the CDR3: TGTGCCAGCAGCTTAGCCCCAGGGGCCGCCCCTGAAGCTTTCTTT.

This clonotype was seen only a few times. The chain couples TRBV6-4 to TRBJ2-3, with 10 bases matching TRBD2. With V trimmed by 3 bases and J by 3 bases, 6 bases remained unmatched. The CDR3 is 16 residues long. Germline V CDR1 and CDR2: MRHNA, SNTAGT. In DNA, the CDR3 is TGTGCCAGCAGTGAAATCCCAGCGGGGGGGACAGATACGCAGTATTTT. It yields the protein CASSEIPAGGTDTQYF.

V is TRBV15 and J is TRBJ2-7, with 9 nucleotides matching TRBD1. The germline V gene has CDR1 LNHNV and CDR2 YYDKDF (reference sequence). The CDR3 length is 15 residues. After removal of 0 bases from V and 5 bases from J, the junction contained 5 bases not matched to a gene. The CDR3 reads CATSRDKGDRDEQYF. The CDR3 coding sequence is TGTGCCACCAGCAGAGATAAAGGGGACAGGGACGAGCAGTACTTC.

This clonotype was seen a few times. J is TRBJ2-5 and V is TRBV27; 8 bases line up with TRBD1. Germline V gives CDR1 MNHEY, CDR2 SMNVEV (reference sequence). CDR3 length: 14 residues. V was clipped by 2 bases and J by 5 bases; unmatched bases: 4. The CDR3 nucleotides are TGTGCCAGCAGTTTACTGACAGGGGAGGAGACCCAGTACTTC. Amino acids: CASSLLTGEETQYF.

The chain carries TRBV7-2 and TRBJ2-7, with 8 positions matching TRBD1. Germline CDR1 and CDR2: SGHTA and FQGNSA. With V trimmed by 7 bases and J by 1 base, 3 bases remained unmatched. The CDR3 has 13 amino acids. CDR3: CASTGQGSYEQYF. CDR3 nucleotides: TGTGCCAGCACCGGACAGGGTTCCTACGAGCAGTACTTC.

The V call is TRBV12-3 or TRBV12-4, the J call TRBJ2-1, with D maybe TRBD1 (6 bases). Trimming cost V 5 bases and J 0 bases, with 11 bases left between them. CDR3 length: 15 residues. In DNA, the CDR3 is TGTGCCAGCAGTGCGGCAGGGGTCTCCTACAATGAGCAGTTCTTC. Amino acids: CASSAAGVSYNEQFF.

This rearrangement joins TRBV20-1 to TRBJ1-6; D possibly corresponds to TRBD1 (5 bases). This CDR3 is built from 16 residues. V lost 0 bases to trimming and J lost 9 bases, with 18 bases between them. CDR1 is DFQATT and CDR2 is SNEGSKA in the germline V gene (reference sequence). The CDR3 spells CSARDRMQGTSSPLHF. CDR3 bases: TGCAGTGCTAGAGATCGGATGCAGGGAACAAGTTCACCCCTCCACTTT.

This clonotype was observed a few times. Here the CDR3 DNA reads TGTGCCAGCAAAAAAAGAGGGGGCAGCACCGGGGAGCTGTTTTTT. Amino acid sequence: CASKKRGGSTGELFF. V gene TRBV6-2 or TRBV6-3 combines with J gene TRBJ2-2, with 7 bases identical to TRBD1. The V and J ends lost 7 bases and 4 bases, in that order; junction bases with no gene match: 9. The germline gives CDR1 MNHEY, CDR2 SVGEGT. The CDR3 runs to 15 residues.

On this clonotype: The junction does not match germline at one end; this may be a read error. This rearrangement joins TRBV7-2 to TRBJ2-4; the D gene could be TRBD1 or TRBD2 (6 bases each). Per germline, CDR1 SGHTA and CDR2 FQGNSA. The CDR3 has 17 amino acids. The CDR3 is CASSSSGAELAKNSQYF. DNA for the CDR3: TGTGCCAGCAGCTCGTCGGGGGCCGAGCTAGCCAAAAACAGTCAGTACTTC.

This clonotype was found a few times. The gene calls are TRBV7-9 and TRBJ2-3, with D uncertain. CDR3 length: 14 residues. Germline V lookup: CDR1 SEHNR, CDR2 FQNEAQ (reference sequence). The V and J ends lost 2 bases and 6 bases respectively, with 12 bases between them. CDR3: CASSLYVGSDTQYF. CDR3 sequence (DNA): TGTGCCAGCAGCTTATATGTCGGGTCGGATACGCAGTATTTT.

This chain uses TRBV4-1 with TRBJ2-7, with D unclear. CDR1 MGHRA and CDR2 YSYEKL come from the germline V gene. V was trimmed by 4 bases and J by 0 bases, leaving 10 bases between them. This CDR3 has 14 amino acids. The CDR3 protein is CASSPFGASYEQYF. CDR3 nucleotides: TGCGCCAGCAGCCCCTTTGGAGCCTCCTACGAGCAGTACTTC.

This clonotype was detected ten times or more. The chain recombines TRBV7-2 with TRBJ2-7, with unresolved D. Trimming removed 2 bases at V and 6 bases at J, with 14 bases between. The V gene's germline CDR1 is SGHTA and CDR2 FQGNSA. The CDR3 totals 14 residues. CDR3 DNA: TGTGCCAGCAGCTTAATCAGTGGGTCAGGCGAGCAGTACTTC. It is translated as CASSLISGSGEQYF.

There are a few counts of this clonotype. This rearrangement joins TRBV7-3 to TRBJ2-1; 12 bases align to TRBD2. Germline assignment: CDR1 SGHTA and CDR2 FQGTGA. The CDR3 extends over 15 amino acids. Trimming at V came to 5 bases and at J to 3 bases, leaving 2 bases not matched to a gene. The CDR3 DNA reads TGTGCCAGCAGCGCGGGACTAGCGGGCTACAATGAGCAGTTCTTC. It encodes CASSAGLAGYNEQFF. Drawing the rest from reference TRBV7-3 and TRBJ2-1, the complete variable domain is GAGVSQTPSNKVTEKGKYVELRCDPISGHTALYWYRQSLGQGPEFLIYFQGTGAADDSGLPNDRFFAVRPEGSVSTLKIQRTERGDSAVYLCASSAGLAGYNEQFFGPGTRLTVL.

The rearrangement links TRBV28 to TRBJ2-7, with D tentatively TRBD1 or TRBD2 (5 bases each). V dropped 2 bases and J dropped 3 bases, with 8 bases sitting between them. The CDR3 runs to 13 residues. Germline V gene data show CDR1 as MDHEN and CDR2 as SYDVKM. DNA for the CDR3: TGTGCCAGCAGTTTACGGGGACGCTACGAGCAGTACTTC. It specifies CASSLRGRYEQYF. The full variable domain, rest sourced from reference TRBV28 and TRBJ2-7, is DVKVTQSSRYLVKRTGEKVFLECVQDMDHENMFWYRQDPGLGLRLIYFSYDVKMKEKGDIPEGYSVSREKKERFSLILESASTNQTSMYLCASSLRGRYEQYFGPGTRLTVT.

This clonotype was picked up a small number of times. The rearrangement links TRBV7-2 to TRBJ2-3; 7 bases line up with TRBD2. With V trimmed by 1 base and J by 6 bases, 7 bases remained unmatched. This CDR3 is built from 15 residues. In germline, CDR1 is SGHTA, CDR2 FQGNSA. This chain's CDR3 is CASSLVSGVSDTQYF. For the CDR3, the DNA is TGTGCCAGCAGCTTAGTCAGCGGGGTTTCCGATACGCAGTATTTT.

This clonotype was counted ten times or more. The CDR3 spells CASSRGQGTYEQYF. The CDR3 region has the DNA TGTGCCAGCAGCCGGGGACAGGGAACCTACGAGCAGTACTTC. The chain has TRBV7-2 and TRBJ2-7; the match to TRBD1 covers 9 bases. The ends lost 5 bases at V and 2 bases at J; junction bases unmatched: 4. The germline gives CDR1 SGHTA, CDR2 FQGNSA. The CDR3 is made up of 14 amino acids.

The V and J genes are TRBV20-1 and TRBJ1-3; D may be TRBD1 (6 bases). Trimming removed 0 bases from V and 1 base from J, with 22 bases in between. There are 19 residues in the CDR3. Germline loops: CDR1 DFQATT, CDR2 SNEGSKA (reference sequence). The CDR3 region is CSARDSFLTGPKSGNTIYF. The CDR3 DNA sequence: TGCAGTGCTAGAGATTCTTTCTTGACAGGACCAAAATCTGGAAACACCATATATTTT.

In this sample, this clonotype turned up many times. This chain uses TRBV28 with TRBJ1-2; the match to TRBD1 covers 8 bases. This CDR3 comprises 14 residues. Trimming removed 6 bases from V and 3 bases from J; junction bases left unmatched: 6. Germline loops: CDR1 MDHEN, CDR2 SYDVKM. CDR3 in DNA: TGTGCCAGCAGCTCTCGGACAGGGTACTATGGCTACACCTTC. Its protein product is CASSSRTGYYGYTF.

This clonotype was detected only a few times. V and J are TRBV7-2 and TRBJ1-3; D is unclear. Germline lookup yields CDR1 SGHTA and CDR2 FQGNSA. The CDR3 extends over 16 amino acids. Trimming left V 0 bases short and J 4 bases short, with 13 bases between. CDR3 in amino acids: CASSLAADSRGNTIYF. The CDR3 DNA reads as TGTGCCAGCAGCTTAGCGGCAGATTCACGAGGAAACACCATATATTTT.

J is TRBJ2-7 and V is TRBV28; D is uncertain. The germline V gene encodes CDR1 MDHEN and CDR2 SYDVKM. The CDR3 has 15 amino acids. Between the trimmed V and J ends, which lost 3 bases and 1 base, there was a span of 13 bases. CDR3 loop: CASSFTATNSYEQYF. For the CDR3, the DNA is TGTGCCAGCAGTTTCACCGCGACGAATTCCTACGAGCAGTACTTC.

V gene TRBV9 combines with J gene TRBJ2-5, with D possibly TRBD1 on 6 matching bases. Trimming pared 4 bases from V and 2 bases from J, leaving 15 bases between. The CDR3 totals 15 residues. Germline V gives CDR1 SGDLS, CDR2 YYNGEE. The CDR3 reads CASSIWDGTQETQYF. CDR3 bases: TGTGCCAGCAGCATATGGGACGGGACACAAGAGACCCAGTACTTC.

The CDR3 here is CAISEPSGLAGGTQNEQFF. CDR3 DNA sequence: TGTGCCATCAGTGAGCCTTCGGGACTAGCGGGGGGGACCCAAAATGAGCAGTTCTTC. This rearrangement joins TRBV10-3 to TRBJ2-1; TRBD2 aligns across 16 bases. The ends lost 2 bases at V and 7 bases at J; junction bases unmatched: 11. Germline V lookup: CDR1 ENHRY, CDR2 SYGVKD. The CDR3 has 19 residues.

The chain's CDR3 is CASSRKGQGRDTQYF. In DNA, the CDR3 is TGTGCCAGCAGTCGAAAGGGACAGGGTAGGGATACGCAGTATTTT. The V call is TRBV7-2, the J call TRBJ2-3, with TRBD1 matching 9 bases. The ends lost 6 bases at V and 6 bases at J; junction bases unmatched: 10. CDR3 length equals 15 residues. Germline V gene lookup returns CDR1 SGHTA and CDR2 FQGNSA.